This T cell receptor beta chain was recovered during a study of beta chain features in type 1 diabetes. Expressed TCRB transcripts were sequenced because the isolated RNA had all been reverse transcribed beforehand. Sequenced by immunoSEQ multiplex PCR; TCRdb stores in-frame clones only, minus some. Of 150,000 or so clones listed, more than 60% are singletons. Germline trimming cut 3 bases from V and 2 bases from J; bases unmatched to any gene: 2. CDR3 length: 14 residues. Germline-derived CDR1 and CDR2 are SGHDT and YYEEEE. Overall study findings and caveats: Researchers report that Type 1 diabetes patients had moderately but significantly shorter TCRB CDR3s across all four CD4+ subsets.

A note on this clone: Its antigen is unknown.

The TCR was taken from a man aged 25 to 40 with type 1 diabetes. The chain combines TRBV5-6 with TRBJ2-7; the match to TRBD1 covers 10 bases. The specimen sequenced was naive CD4+ T cells from blood. The CDR3 nucleotides are TGTGCCAGCAGCTCGACAGGGGGCACCTACGAGCAGTACTTC. Translating gives CASSSTGGTYEQYF.